What follows are 25 T cell receptor beta chains derived from one specimen sequenced in a study of OX40 agonist ivuxolimab in advanced cancers. Data came from immunoSEQ multiplex PCR; TCRdb stores just in-frame clones and leaves some out. This table has over 90,000 clones, nearly 90% appearing once. The specimen was CD4+ or CD8+ T cells sorted from blood, collected in a trial of the OX40 agonist ivuxolimab. The receptor set was obtained from an adult with an advanced solid tumor such as melanoma, head and neck, liver or kidney cancer.

The chain couples TRBV19 to TRBJ2-7; D may be TRBD1 (6 bases). The CDR3 has 15 amino acids. The ends were cut back, 0 bases at V and 5 bases at J, with 14 bases in the middle. CDR1 is LNHDA and CDR2 is SQIVND in the germline V gene (reference sequence). The CDR3 DNA reads as TGTGCCAGTAGTATAGAGCCGGGGACAACCCACGAGCAGTACTTC. It encodes CASSIEPGTTHEQYF.

This sequence joins TRBV27 and TRBJ2-1, with 9 bases matching TRBD2. The V gene end was trimmed by 6 bases and the J gene end by 7 bases; junction bases not matched to a gene: 16. In germline, CDR1 is MNHEY, CDR2 SMNVEV (reference sequence). The CDR3 loop spans 17 amino acids. The CDR3 nucleotides are TGTGCCAGCAGGGTCACCGGTGGCGGGAGGGCCAGGAATGAGCAGTTCTTC. Translated: CASRVTGGGRARNEQFF.

The chain employs TRBV9 and TRBJ2-1; unclear D gene. Germline CDR1 reads SGDLS; CDR2 reads YYNGEE. V was trimmed by 0 bases and J by 7 bases, leaving 14 bases between them. This CDR3 region has 15 residues. The CDR3 protein is CASSVGALKVNEQFF. The CDR3 DNA is TGTGCCAGCAGCGTAGGGGCCCTAAAGGTTAATGAGCAGTTCTTC.

This clone was seen just once. CDR3 sequence reads: CASTTQGAGVNNSPLHF. The CDR3 DNA is TGTGCCAGTACCACACAAGGTGCGGGAGTTAATAATTCACCCCTCCACTTT. The chain combines TRBV19 with TRBJ1-6; D gene unclear. V was cut by 7 bases and J by 5 bases, with 21 bases left in between. The CDR3 is 17 residues long. Germline CDR1 is LNHDA and CDR2 is SQIVND (reference sequence).

The rearrangement links TRBV19 to TRBJ2-5; the match to TRBD2 covers 7 bases. From germline, CDR1 is LNHDA and CDR2 SQIVND (reference sequence). After removal of 5 bases from V and 1 base from J, the junction contained 4 bases not matched to a gene. The CDR3 runs 14 residues. The CDR3 spells CASSLSSGQETQYF. CDR3 in DNA: TGTGCCAGTAGTTTGTCTAGCGGCCAAGAGACCCAGTACTTC.

The V gene is TRBV19, the J gene TRBJ2-7; 11 nucleotides line up with TRBD1. The CDR3 loop spans 17 amino acids. Per germline, CDR1 LNHDA and CDR2 SQIVND (reference sequence). The ends lost 7 bases at V and 3 bases at J; junction bases unmatched: 14. The CDR3 DNA is TGTGCCAGTACCCCTAACGGCCGGGACAGGGGGAACTACGAGCAGTACTTC. It specifies CASTPNGRDRGNYEQYF.

The CDR3 DNA is TGCGCCAGCAGCCGCGAGCGGGGGTACAATGAGCAGTTCTTC. It translates to CASSRERGYNEQFF. The rearrangement joins TRBV5-1 to TRBJ2-1; 8 bases are a match to TRBD2. Germline CDR1 reads SGHRS; CDR2 reads YFSETQ. The CDR3 runs 14 residues. V was clipped by 4 bases and J by 4 bases; unmatched bases: 4.

The chain joins TRBV5-4 to TRBJ1-2; D remains unclear. The length of the CDR3 is 14 residues. CDR1 SGHNT and CDR2 YYREEE come from the germline V gene (reference sequence). Trimming shortened V by 2 bases and J by 3 bases, and 11 bases separated the two germline ends. In DNA form, the CDR3 reads TGTGCCAGCAGCTTACAAGGAGGGTACTATGGCTACACCTTC. Protein sequence: CASSLQGGYYGYTF.

J is TRBJ2-7 and V is TRBV6-4, with D perhaps matching TRBD1 (5 bases). V shed 2 bases and J shed 5 bases, with 10 bases lying between them. Looked up from germline, CDR1 is MRHNA and CDR2 is SNTAGT. The CDR3 sequence is 13 residues long. The CDR3 nucleotides are TGTGCCAGCAGTGACACGGCAGGGAACGAGCAGTACTTC. Residues: CASSDTAGNEQYF.

The V call is TRBV30, the J call TRBJ1-6; D is ambiguous. Germline values: CDR1 GTSNPN, CDR2 SVGIG (reference sequence). The ends were cut back, 0 bases at V and 7 bases at J, with 13 bases in the middle. The CDR3 has 15 residues. The DNA for the CDR3 is TGTGCCTGGAGTGTATCTGGTCGGAGGAATTCACCCCTCCACTTT. This encodes CAWSVSGRRNSPLHF.

The chain has TRBV6-1 and TRBJ1-2; D remains unclear. This CDR3 is 16 amino acids long. V was cut by 3 bases and J by 4 bases, with 18 bases left in between. Germline V lookup: CDR1 MNHNS, CDR2 SASEGT. The CDR3 loop reads CASSDPRQAEGYGYTF. CDR3 sequence (DNA): TGTGCCAGCAGTGACCCCCGGCAGGCGGAAGGCTATGGCTACACCTTC.

V gene TRBV5-1 combines with J gene TRBJ1-1, with D unresolved. From germline, CDR1 is SGHRS and CDR2 YFSETQ. The CDR3 consists of 18 residues. Trimming shortened V by 0 bases and J by 1 base, and 19 bases separated the two germline ends. CDR3 DNA sequence: TGCGCCAGCAGCTTGGGAGGAACGGCGAAAATACGGAACACTGAAGCTTTCTTT. It yields the protein CASSLGGTAKIRNTEAFF.

This clone appeared a single time. The CDR3 DNA sequence: TGTGCCAGTAGTTATCCCCGGGGGCGGCACACCGGGGAGCTGTTTTTT. Translation gives CASSYPRGRHTGELFF. The chain links TRBV19 to TRBJ2-2; D is tentatively TRBD1 or TRBD2 (6 bases each). Per the germline V gene, CDR1 is LNHDA and CDR2 is SQIVND (reference sequence). The length of the CDR3 is 16 residues. The V end was cut by 5 bases, the J end by 3 bases, with 16 bases between.

The rearrangement joins TRBV5-1 to TRBJ1-2; D uncertain. CDR1 SGHRS and CDR2 YFSETQ come from the germline V gene. The CDR3 has 13 residues. V shed 4 bases and J shed 5 bases, with 12 bases lying between them. CDR3 protein: CASSLGGKYGYTF. CDR3 bases: TGCGCCAGCAGCCTGGGAGGGAAGTATGGCTACACCTTC.

The chain carries TRBV27 and TRBJ2-7, with D tentatively TRBD2 (7 bases). V lost 5 bases, J lost 5 bases, and 16 bases lay in between. This CDR3 comprises 14 residues. The germline V gene encodes CDR1 MNHEY and CDR2 SMNVEV (reference sequence). In DNA, the CDR3 is TGTGCCAGCAGTCAAAGGGGGGAGGGTAACGAGCAGTACTTC. Translating it yields CASSQRGEGNEQYF.

This clone was observed a single time. The J gene is TRBJ2-7, the V gene TRBV11-2; D possibly corresponds to TRBD2 (6 bases). The V end lost 5 bases, the J end lost 6 bases, and 23 bases lay between the germline ends. The CDR3 extends over 16 amino acids. Per the germline V gene, CDR1 is SGHAT and CDR2 is FQNNGV. Here the CDR3 DNA reads TGTGCCAGCAGCCGCCGAGGGACTGCGGGTGGCGGCGAGCAGTACTTC. This gives the protein CASSRRGTAGGGEQYF.

This chain links TRBV7-2 with TRBJ2-7, with TRBD2 matching over 9 bases. The germline V gene encodes CDR1 SGHTA and CDR2 FQGNSA. After removal of 5 bases from V and 5 bases from J, the junction contained 10 bases not matched to a gene. The CDR3 consists of 15 residues. The CDR3, as DNA: TGTGCCAGCAGCCTTGACATTAGCGGGAGAGACGAGCAGTACTTC. It yields the protein CASSLDISGRDEQYF.

This clone was detected only once. This rearrangement joins TRBV9 to TRBJ1-1; D might be TRBD1 (5 bases). The CDR3 covers 15 residues. The V and J ends lost 0 bases and 0 bases respectively, with 9 bases between them. Germline assignment: CDR1 SGDLS and CDR2 YYNGEE. CDR3 in DNA: TGTGCCAGCAGCGTAGTGTCCAGGGTGAACACTGAAGCTTTCTTT. Translated: CASSVVSRVNTEAFF.

The V gene is TRBV5-3, the J gene TRBJ2-4, with a weak D call TRBD2 (6 bases). TRBV5-3 is given ORF status, its function remaining uncertain. V was shortened by 8 bases and J by 9 bases, with 18 bases between the two germline ends. The CDR3 spans 13 residues. In nucleotides, the CDR3 is TGTGCCAGCAGCGCAGAAATCGGGGGCATTCAGTACTTC. This sequence encodes CASSAEIGGIQYF.

The chain recombines TRBV29-1 with TRBJ2-3; D is unresolved. V was shortened by 4 bases and J by 5 bases, with 7 bases between the two germline ends. Germline-derived CDR1 and CDR2 are SQVTM and ANQGSEA. The CDR3 is made up of 11 amino acids. The CDR3 loop reads CSVAREDTQYF. The CDR3 DNA reads as TGCAGCGTTGCCAGAGAAGATACGCAGTATTTT.

In regard to this clone: This same CDR3 is encoded by further DNA sequences in the sample. The J gene is TRBJ2-7, the V gene TRBV29-1, with TRBD2 as a possible D gene (7 bases). The CDR3 has 15 residues. Trimming removed 4 bases at V and 3 bases at J, with 19 bases between. The germline V gene encodes CDR1 SQVTM and CDR2 ANQGSEA. Here the CDR3 DNA reads TGCAGCGTTGCGGGGGGCGGCCCTGGAGGCTACGAGCAGTACTTC. Its protein is CSVAGGGPGGYEQYF.

The genes are TRBV6-1 and TRBJ2-7; unclear D gene. In germline, CDR1 is MNHNS, CDR2 SASEGT. The CDR3 is 14 amino acids. Trimming took 6 bases from V and 2 from J, leaving 14 bases between them. The DNA of the CDR3 is TGTGCCAGCAGGCAAAGACTGATCCCCTACGAGCAGTACTTC. Translating gives CASRQRLIPYEQYF.

This clone showed up just once. The chain links TRBV10-3 to TRBJ2-2; 9 bases are shared with TRBD2. The CDR3 extends over 15 amino acids. The germline V gene has CDR1 ENHRY and CDR2 SYGVKD. Losses at the gene ends were 8 bases for V and 0 bases for J; bases not matched to a gene: 4. CDR3 loop: CAISPSGTNTGELFF. CDR3 DNA: TGTGCCATCTCGCCTAGCGGGACGAACACCGGGGAGCTGTTTTTT.

The chain carries TRBV7-3 and TRBJ2-1; D might be TRBD1 (5 bases). CDR1 and CDR2 from the germline V gene are SGHTA and FQGTGA. The V gene lost 2 bases and the J gene lost 6 bases, with 17 bases spanning the gap. The CDR3 has 16 residues. CDR3 nucleotides: TGTGCCAGCAGCTTAGGACGTTCGGGTGGGGCCAATGAGCAGTTCTTC. As protein: CASSLGRSGGANEQFF.

This clone was recorded once. The chain recombines TRBV25-1 with TRBJ2-1; TRBD2 agrees at 9 bases. The ends lost 5 bases at V and 1 base at J; junction bases unmatched: 3. In germline, CDR1 is MGHDK, CDR2 SYGVNS. The CDR3 spans 15 residues. CDR3 DNA sequence: TGTGCCAGCAGTCTAGCGGGGCCTTCCTACAATGAGCAGTTCTTC. This encodes CASSLAGPSYNEQFF. The full variable domain, its missing parts supplied by reference TRBV25-1 and TRBJ2-1, is EADIYQTPRYLVIGTGKKITLECSQTMGHDKMYWYQQDPGMELHLIHYSYGVNSTEKGDLSSESTVSRIRTEHFPLTLESARPSHTSQYLCASSLAGPSYNEQFFGPGTRLTVL.